In this sample, the clone carrying this T cell receptor (beta chain) turned up many times. Its antigen is undetermined. This record comes from a study of CD8+CD57+ T cells in acquired aplastic anemia. Study information: Sorted CD4+ and CD8+ cells gave an average of around 3.3 ug of DNA. Regarding the study as a whole: Statistical testing detected no significant gap in CD8+ Simpson's diversity between patients and controls. A set of approximately 30 CD8+ CDR3 sequences was shared between patients and controls, and these sequences appeared highly expressed in patients.

Genomic DNA provided the template from which TCR beta VDJ and CDR3 profiles were obtained. TCRdb fed the reads into MiXCR, producing one record per CDR3 protein. The top ten hold 1.3% of the sample, which has 250,000 to 350,000 distinct CDR3 sequences, roughly 61% seen once. Patients chosen for sequencing had CD8+CD57+ cells that had expanded, as shown by flow cytometry. Untreated patients provided the blood samples, with no therapy given before sampling. CDR3 length: 15 amino acids. Germline V lookup: CDR1 SNHLY, CDR2 FYNNEI. Between the trimmed V and J ends, which lost 6 bases and 6 bases, there was a span of 19 bases.

This clonotype was obtained from a human donor with aplastic anemia. The genes are TRBV2 and TRBJ2-3, with D possibly being TRBD2 (6 bases). The sample consisted of sorted CD4+, CD8+, or CD8+CD57+ T cells (not recorded which) from PBMCs. The CDR3 is CASSTSNTRRDTQYF. The CDR3 bases are TGTGCCAGCAGCACTAGCAATACTAGGCGGGATACGCAGTATTTT. Full variable domain (missing parts from reference TRBV2 and TRBJ2-3): EPEVTQTPSHQVTQMGQEVILRCVPISNHLYFYWYRQILGQKVEFLVSFYNNEISEKSEIFDDQFSVERPDGSNFTLKIRSTKLEDSAMYFCASSTSNTRRDTQYFGPGTRLTVL.